This T cell receptor beta chain was found in a study of T cell responses to AZD1222 COVID-19 vaccine. On the study more broadly: Second-dose recipients at about 4 or about 12 weeks were treated as one pooled group.

Method: immunoSEQ multiplex PCR; TCRdb's copy keeps in-frame clones and lacks some. Of approximately 150,000 clones listed, about nine tenths are singletons. Study findings and constraints: Clonal diversity was possibly underestimated, and the donors were mostly white British, with more females. Distributed over spike, vaccine-associated CD4 TCRs predominated at 160-218 and 743-854.

Concerning this clone itself: Its antigen remains unidentified.

CDR1 and CDR2 from the germline V gene are SGHNT and YYREEE (reference sequence). The V segment lost 5 bases and the J segment 2 bases; nucleotides outside the gene matches: 11. This CDR3 has 16 residues. The sequencing here drew on peripheral blood, taken on day 0 of AZD1222 vaccination. This sequence joins TRBV5-4 and TRBJ1-1, with TRBD1 matching 8 bases. The clonotype was recovered from an adult in good health. CDR3 nucleotides: TGTGCCAGCAGTCCCCGACAGGGGCGTGGAAACACTGAAGCTTTCTTT. Translating gives CASSPRQGRGNTEAFF.